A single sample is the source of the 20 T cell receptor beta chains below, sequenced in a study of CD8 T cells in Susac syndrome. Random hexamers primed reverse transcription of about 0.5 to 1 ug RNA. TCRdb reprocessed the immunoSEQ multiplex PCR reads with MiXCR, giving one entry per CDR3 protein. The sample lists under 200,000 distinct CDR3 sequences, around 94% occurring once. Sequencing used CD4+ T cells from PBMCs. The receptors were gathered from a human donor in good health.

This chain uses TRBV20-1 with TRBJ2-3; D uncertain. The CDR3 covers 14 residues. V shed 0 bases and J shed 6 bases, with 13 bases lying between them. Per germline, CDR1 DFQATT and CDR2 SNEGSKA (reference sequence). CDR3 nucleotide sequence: TGCAGTGCTAGAGATTTTGGGGTATCGGATACGCAGTATTTT. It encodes CSARDFGVSDTQYF.

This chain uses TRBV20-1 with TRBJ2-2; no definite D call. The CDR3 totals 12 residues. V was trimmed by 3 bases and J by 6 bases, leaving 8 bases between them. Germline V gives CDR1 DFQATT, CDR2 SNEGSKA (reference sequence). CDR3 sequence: CSARVTAGELFF. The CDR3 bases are TGCAGTGCTAGGGTCACGGCCGGGGAGCTGTTTTTT.

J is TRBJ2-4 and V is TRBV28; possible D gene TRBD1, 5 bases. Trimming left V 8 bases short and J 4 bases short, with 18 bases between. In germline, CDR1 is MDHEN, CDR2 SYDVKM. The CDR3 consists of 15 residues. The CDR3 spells CASSPAGNTKNIQYF. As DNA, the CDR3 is TGTGCCAGCTCCCCAGCAGGGAACACGAAAAACATTCAGTACTTC. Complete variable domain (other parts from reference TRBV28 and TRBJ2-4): DVKVTQSSRYLVKRTGEKVFLECVQDMDHENMFWYRQDPGLGLRLIYFSYDVKMKEKGDIPEGYSVSREKKERFSLILESASTNQTSMYLCASSPAGNTKNIQYFGAGTRLSVL.

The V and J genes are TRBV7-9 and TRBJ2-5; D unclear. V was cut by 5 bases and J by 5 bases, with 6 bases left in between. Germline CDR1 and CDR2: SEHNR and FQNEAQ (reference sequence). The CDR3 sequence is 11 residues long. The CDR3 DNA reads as TGTGCCAGCAGCCCTATTGAGACCCAGTACTTC. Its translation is CASSPIETQYF.

This CDR3 is CASSDLAQGSEDQETQYF. DNA of the CDR3: TGTGCCAGCAGCGACTTGGCCCAGGGCAGCGAAGATCAAGAGACCCAGTACTTC. This rearrangement joins TRBV5-6 to TRBJ2-5; a possible D gene is TRBD1 (5 bases). Deletions cut 4 bases from V and 2 bases from J, with 24 bases between. The CDR3 is 18 amino acids. Germline-derived CDR1 and CDR2 are SGHDT and YYEEEE.

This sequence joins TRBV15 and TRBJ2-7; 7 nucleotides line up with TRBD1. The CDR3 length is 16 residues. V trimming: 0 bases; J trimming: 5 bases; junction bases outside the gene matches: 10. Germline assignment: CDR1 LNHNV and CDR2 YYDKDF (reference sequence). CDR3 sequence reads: CATSRDRRQGKDEQYF. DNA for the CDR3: TGTGCCACCAGCAGAGACCGCAGACAGGGAAAGGACGAGCAGTACTTC.

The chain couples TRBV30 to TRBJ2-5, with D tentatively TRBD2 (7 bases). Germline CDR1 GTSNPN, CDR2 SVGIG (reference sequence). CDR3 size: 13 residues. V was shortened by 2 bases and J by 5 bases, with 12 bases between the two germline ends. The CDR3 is CAWSRRGGETQYF. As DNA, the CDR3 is TGTGCCTGGAGTCGTAGGGGGGGCGAGACCCAGTACTTC.

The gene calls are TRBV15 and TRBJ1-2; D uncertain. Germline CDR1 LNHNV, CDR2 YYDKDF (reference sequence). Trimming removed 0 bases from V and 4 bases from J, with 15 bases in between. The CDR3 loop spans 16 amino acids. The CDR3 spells CATSRDQDAASYGYTF. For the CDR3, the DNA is TGTGCCACCAGCAGAGATCAAGACGCAGCAAGCTATGGCTACACCTTC.

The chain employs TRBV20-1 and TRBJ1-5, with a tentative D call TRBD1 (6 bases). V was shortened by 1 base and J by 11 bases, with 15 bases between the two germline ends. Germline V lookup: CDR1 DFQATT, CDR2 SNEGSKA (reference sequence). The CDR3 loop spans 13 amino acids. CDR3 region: CSARATGRGAQHF. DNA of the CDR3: TGCAGTGCTAGAGCGACAGGCCGGGGGGCCCAGCATTTT.

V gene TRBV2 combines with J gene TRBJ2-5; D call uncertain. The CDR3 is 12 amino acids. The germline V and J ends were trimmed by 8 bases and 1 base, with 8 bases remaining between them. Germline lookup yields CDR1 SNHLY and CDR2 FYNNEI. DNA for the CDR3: TGTGCCAGCTGTTACTCCCAAGAGACCCAGTACTTC. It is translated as CASCYSQETQYF.

The CDR3 nucleotides read TGTGCCAGCAGTTCCAACAGGGCCGGGGAGCTGTTTTTT. Protein: CASSSNRAGELFF. The V call is TRBV12-3 or TRBV12-4, the J call TRBJ2-2; D is possibly TRBD1 (6 bases). The germline V and J ends were trimmed by 4 bases and 6 bases, with 9 bases remaining between them. The CDR3 has 13 residues.

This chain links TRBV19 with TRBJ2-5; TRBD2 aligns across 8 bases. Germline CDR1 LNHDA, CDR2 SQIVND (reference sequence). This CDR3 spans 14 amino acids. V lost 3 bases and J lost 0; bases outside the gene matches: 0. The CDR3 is CASSIGGDQETQYF. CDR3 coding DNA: TGTGCCAGTAGTATCGGGGGGGACCAAGAGACCCAGTACTTC. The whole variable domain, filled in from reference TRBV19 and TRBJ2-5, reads DGGITQSPKYLFRKEGQNVTLSCEQNLNHDAMYWYRQDPGQGLRLIYYSQIVNDFQKGDIAEGYSVSREKKESFPLTVTSAQKNPTAFYLCASSIGGDQETQYFGPGTRLLVL.

CDR3 loop: CASSSLAPPEDTQYF. In DNA, the CDR3 is TGTGCCAGCAGTTCCCTAGCCCCCCCCGAAGATACGCAGTATTTT. The genes are TRBV12-3 or TRBV12-4 and TRBJ2-3; weak D call: TRBD2 (5 bases). The CDR3 consists of 15 residues. V dropped 4 bases and J dropped 5 bases, with 16 bases sitting between them.

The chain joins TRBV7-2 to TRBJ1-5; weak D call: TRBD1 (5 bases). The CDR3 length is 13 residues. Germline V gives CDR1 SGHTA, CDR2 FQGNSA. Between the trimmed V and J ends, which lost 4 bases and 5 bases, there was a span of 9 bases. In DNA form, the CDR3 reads TGTGCCAGCAGCTCGTGGGGGGATCAGCCCCAGCATTTT. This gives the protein CASSSWGDQPQHF. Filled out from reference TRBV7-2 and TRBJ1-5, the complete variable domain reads GAGVSQSPSNKVTEKGKDVELRCDPISGHTALYWYRQSLGQGLEFLIYFQGNSAPDKSGLPSDRFSAERTGGSVSTLTIQRTQQEDSAVYLCASSSWGDQPQHFGDGTRLSIL.

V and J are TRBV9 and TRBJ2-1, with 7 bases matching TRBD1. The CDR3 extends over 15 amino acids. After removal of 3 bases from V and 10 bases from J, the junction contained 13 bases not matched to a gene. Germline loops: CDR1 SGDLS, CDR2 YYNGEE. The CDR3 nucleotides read TGTGCCAGCAGCGCTTCCGGGACAGCGTCGGAGGAGCAGTTCTTC. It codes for CASSASGTASEEQFF.

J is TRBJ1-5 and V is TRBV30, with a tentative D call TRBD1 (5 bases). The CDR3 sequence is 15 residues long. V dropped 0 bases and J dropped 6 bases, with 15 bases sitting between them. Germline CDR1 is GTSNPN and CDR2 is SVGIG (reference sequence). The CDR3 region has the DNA TGTGCCTGGAGTGTAGGCCTTCCCGGGGGTCAGCCCCAGCATTTT. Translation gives CAWSVGLPGGQPQHF. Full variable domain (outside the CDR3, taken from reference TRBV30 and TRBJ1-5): SQTIHQWPATLVQPVGSPLSLECTVEGTSNPNLYWYRQAAGRGLQLLFYSVGIGQISSEVPQNLSASRPQDRQFILSSKKLLLSDSGFYLCAWSVGLPGGQPQHFGDGTRLSIL.

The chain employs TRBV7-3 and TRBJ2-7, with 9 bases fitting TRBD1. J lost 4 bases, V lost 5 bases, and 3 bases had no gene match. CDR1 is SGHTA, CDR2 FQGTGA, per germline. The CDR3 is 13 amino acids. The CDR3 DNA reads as TGTGCCAGCAGCCTTGGGACAGGGTACGAGCAGTACTTC. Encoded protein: CASSLGTGYEQYF.

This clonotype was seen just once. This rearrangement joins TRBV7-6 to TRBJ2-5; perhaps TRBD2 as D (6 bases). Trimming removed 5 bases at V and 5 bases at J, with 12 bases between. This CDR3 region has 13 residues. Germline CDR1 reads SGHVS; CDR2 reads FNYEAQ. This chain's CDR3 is CASSHPGVETQYF. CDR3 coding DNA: TGTGCCAGCAGCCATCCGGGGGTGGAGACCCAGTACTTC.

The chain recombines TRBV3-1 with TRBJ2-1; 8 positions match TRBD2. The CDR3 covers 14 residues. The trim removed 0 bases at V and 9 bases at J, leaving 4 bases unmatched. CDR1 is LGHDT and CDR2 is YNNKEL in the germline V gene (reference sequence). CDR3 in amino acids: CASSQDLRGAEQFF. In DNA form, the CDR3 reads TGTGCCAGCAGCCAAGATCTGCGGGGGGCTGAGCAGTTCTTC.

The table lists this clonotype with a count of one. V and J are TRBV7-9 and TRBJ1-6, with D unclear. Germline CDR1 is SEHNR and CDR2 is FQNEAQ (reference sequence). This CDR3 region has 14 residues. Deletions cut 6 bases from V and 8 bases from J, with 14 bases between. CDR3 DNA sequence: TGTGCCAGCAGACAAAGCCCGGAACATTCACCCCTCCACTTT. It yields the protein CASRQSPEHSPLHF.